This T cell receptor beta chain came from a study of Graves' ophthalmopathy and Graves' hyperthyroidism. Findings of the study overall: The majority of expanded thyroid clonotypes above 0.001 frequency also occurred in blood. Ophthalmopathy progression was predicted by the model at less than 71% sensitivity and less than 75% specificity. Distinction of ophthalmopathy from stable hyperthyroidism by a 13-signature model reached roughly 85% sensitivity and just under 84% specificity.

The authors amplified TCR beta CDR3 regions from RNA transcripts. First-round RT-PCR relied on HTBI primers, and a second-round multiplex PCR came next. Each CDR3 protein gets one entry after TCRdb re-called the multiplex PCR reads with MiXCR. The sample shows approximately 1.2 million distinct CDR3 sequences, roughly two fifths of them seen only once. On this clonotype: Antigen: not known.

Only newly diagnosed hyperthyroidism patients aged 18 to 65, with under 2 months' duration, were enrolled. The receptor was isolated from an adult man with Graves' hyperthyroidism. Input material: peripheral blood or thyroid tissue (not recorded which).

The CDR3 nucleotides read TGCAGCGTTGAACTAAGGGGACGGCATGGCTACACCTTC. Amino acids: CSVELRGRHGYTF. This sequence joins TRBV29-1 and TRBJ1-2; D is possibly TRBD1 (5 bases). The ends were cut back, 2 bases at V and 6 bases at J, with 13 bases in the middle. From germline, CDR1 is SQVTM and CDR2 ANQGSEA. This CDR3 region has 13 residues.